The rows below give T cell receptor beta chains drawn from one sample of a study of CD8 T cells in Susac syndrome. MiXCR, run by TCRdb on the immunoSEQ multiplex PCR reads, gives a single entry per CDR3 protein. The sample records around 110,000 distinct CDR3 sequences, 95% to 96% being singletons. The sample taken for sequencing was CD4+ T cells from PBMCs. The receptors stem from a human donor with Susac syndrome. Each CDR3 is given with its conserved first and last residue. A D gene is named only where the DNA matches it firmly. Some rows mark clone size as missing; the rest say once, few, many or name a class of expanded clone.

>TRBV4-1|NA|NA|TRBJ1-5
TGCGCCAGCAGCCAAGCTCACACAAACAATCAGCCCCAGCATTTT
CASSQAHTNNQPQHF
>TRBV7-9|NA|NA|TRBJ2-3
TGTGCCAGCAGCTTTGTGGGTCGCACAGATACGCAGTATTTT
CASSFVGRTDTQYF
>TRBV19|NA|NA|TRBJ2-7
TGTGCCAGTAGAGAATCATTGGGGTTCTACGAGCAGTACTTC
CASRESLGFYEQYF
>TRBV28|NA|NA|TRBJ1-1
TGTGCCAGCTATTCACCGAACACTGAAGCTTTCTTT
CASYSPNTEAFF
>TRBV6-2/TRBV6-3|TRBD1|NA|TRBJ2-7
TGTGCCAGCAGGGCCCCCCCGGGACAGGGGGCGGTCGAGCAGTACTTC
CASRAPPGQGAVEQYF
>TRBV29-1|NA|once|TRBJ1-4
TGCAGCGTTGAGTGGGGAGATGAAAAACTGTTTTTT
CSVEWGDEKLFF
>TRBV12-3/TRBV12-4|TRBD2|NA|TRBJ2-4
TGTGCCAGCACCTACTGGGGGGGGACCAAAAACATTCAGTACTTC
CASTYWGGTKNIQYF
>TRBV24-1|NA|NA|TRBJ2-5
TGTGCCACCAGTGATAGCGGGCTGTACCAAGAGACCCAGTACTTC
CATSDSGLYQETQYF
>TRBV20-1|NA|NA|TRBJ2-2
TGCAGTGCTTCTTCCGGGACCCGCTTCGGCGGGGAGCTGTTTTTT
CSASSGTRFGGELFF
>TRBV19|TRBD2|NA|TRBJ2-7
TGTGCCAGTAACGACCCGCCTAGCGGGACTTACGAGCAGTACTTC
CASNDPPSGTYEQYF
>TRBV20-1|NA|NA|TRBJ2-1
TGCAGTGCTAGGCATGGGTCCTACAATGAGCAGTTCTTC
CSARHGSYNEQFF
>TRBV5-4|NA|NA|TRBJ1-2
TGTGCCAGCAGCTTCGATAGGCCGACAAGAAACTATGGCTACACCTTC
CASSFDRPTRNYGYTF
>TRBV29-1|TRBD1|NA|TRBJ2-3
TGCAGCGTTGCCGAACAGGGGGCGGCAGATACGCAGTATTTT
CSVAEQGAADTQYF
>TRBV10-3|NA|NA|TRBJ2-6
TGTGCCATCAGTGAATCGGAAATCCTGACTTTC
CAISESEILTF
>TRBV30|NA|NA|TRBJ2-3
TGTGCCTGGAGTCTCCGCACAGATACGCAGTATTTT
CAWSLRTDTQYF
>TRBV30|NA|NA|TRBJ2-3
TGTGCCTGGAGTGTCGGGATCCTCGATACGCAGTATTTT
CAWSVGILDTQYF
>TRBV12-1|NA|NA|TRBJ2-5
TGTGCCAGCAGCCCGGGCCGTGGCCAAGAGACCCAGTACTTC
CASSPGRGQETQYF
>TRBV5-5|TRBD2|NA|TRBJ2-7
TGTGCCAGCACCGCACTCCCCAGGTCGGGACTAGGCCACGAGCAGTACTTC
CASTALPRSGLGHEQYF
>TRBV5-1|TRBD2|NA|TRBJ2-1
TGCGCCAGCAGCTTGGTAGCGGGAATTTCCTACAATGAGCAGTTCTTC
CASSLVAGISYNEQFF
>TRBV7-2|TRBD2|NA|TRBJ2-5
TGTGCCAGCAGCTTTGGGGGGGTTGGGACCCAGTACTTC
CASSFGGVGTQYF
>TRBV7-8|NA|NA|TRBJ1-5
TGTGCCAGCAGCTTAGGACAGCGCAATCAGCCCCAGCATTTT
CASSLGQRNQPQHF
>TRBV9|TRBD2|NA|TRBJ2-3
TGTGCCAGCAGCGTAGGGTCTAGCGGGAGTTCGGATACGCAGTATTTT
CASSVGSSGSSDTQYF
>TRBV13|NA|NA|TRBJ2-7
TGTGCCAGCGGTCAGGCCTACGAGCAGTACTTC
CASGQAYEQYF
>TRBV28|NA|NA|TRBJ1-2
TGTGCCAGCAGTCAGAAAGGGGAAGGCTACACCTTC
CASSQKGEGYTF
>TRBV24-1|TRBD1|NA|TRBJ2-1
TGTGCCACCAGTGAAGGGACAGCGCTTTCCTACAATGAGCAGTTCTTC
CATSEGTALSYNEQFF
>TRBV10-3|NA|NA|TRBJ1-1
TGTGCCATTAGGGACACGATGAACACTGAAGCTTTCTTT
CAIRDTMNTEAFF
>TRBV30|TRBD2|NA|TRBJ2-5
TGTGCCTGGGCAGCGGGGCTACAAGAGACCCAGTACTTC
CAWAAGLQETQYF
>TRBV7-9|NA|NA|TRBJ2-2
TGTGCCAGCAGCCCCTCTAGCGACACCGGGGAGCTGTTTTTT
CASSPSSDTGELFF
>TRBV9|TRBD1|NA|TRBJ1-1
TGTGCCAGCAGCGTTGGGCCCCCCACAGGGGGGAGGAACACTGAAGCTTTCTTT
CASSVGPPTGGRNTEAFF
>TRBV4-1|NA|NA|TRBJ2-3
TGCGCCAGCAGCCAGTCCCGGGACACCAGTAGCACAGATACGCAGTATTTT
CASSQSRDTSSTDTQYF
>TRBV29-1|NA|NA|TRBJ2-2
TGCAGCGTGAGGGAGGCTAGTTACGCCGGGGAGCTGTTTTTT
CSVREASYAGELFF
>TRBV30|NA|NA|TRBJ2-3
TGTGCCTGGAGTGTACTCGGGAGTGGCACAGATACGCAGTATTTT
CAWSVLGSGTDTQYF
>TRBV7-4|NA|NA|TRBJ2-3
TGTGCCAGCAGCTTGAGGGGAATCCTCACAGATACGCAGTATTTT
CASSLRGILTDTQYF
>TRBV14|NA|once|TRBJ2-7
TGTGCCAGCAGCCAAAGGGACACCACGGTTGGCGAGCAGTACTTC
CASSQRDTTVGEQYF
>TRBV20-1|NA|NA|TRBJ2-7
TGCAGTGCTAGCCCCTCGTCTACTCGGCACCCCTACGAGCAGTACTTC
CSASPSSTRHPYEQYF
>TRBV20-1|NA|NA|TRBJ1-2
TGCAGTGCTAGGAAGGGCCAGCATGGCTACACCTTC
CSARKGQHGYTF
>TRBV19|TRBD2|NA|TRBJ2-1
TGTGCCAGTAGAAGACTAGCGGGGTACAATGAGCAGTTCTTC
CASRRLAGYNEQFF
>TRBV10-3|NA|NA|TRBJ2-1
TGTGCCACTCTTGGACGGTACAATGAGCAGTTCTTC
CATLGRYNEQFF
>TRBV12-5|NA|NA|TRBJ2-7
TGTGCTAGTGGTTTGGAAAGGACGCGGGCTTACGAGCAGTACTTC
CASGLERTRAYEQYF
>TRBV6-1|TRBD2|NA|TRBJ2-1
TGTGCCAGCAGGCGCTCTCGTGGACTAGCGTTCTACAATGAGCAGTTCTTC
CASRRSRGLAFYNEQFF
>TRBV19|NA|NA|TRBJ1-2
TGTGCCAGTAGTATCCAGGCCTACTATGGCTACACCTTC
CASSIQAYYGYTF
>TRBV27|NA|NA|TRBJ1-5
TGTGCCAGCGCAAACAGGGTCGGTCAGCCCCAGCATTTT
CASANRVGQPQHF
>TRBV9|TRBD2|NA|TRBJ2-1
TGTGCCAGCAGCGTAGGTCTAGCGGGAGTTTATGAGCAGTTCTTC
CASSVGLAGVYEQFF
>TRBV20-1|NA|NA|TRBJ2-5
TGCAGTGCTAGAGACGCTGCACCGGGCCCCCTGGGGGAGACCCAGTACTTC
CSARDAAPGPLGETQYF
>TRBV3-1|NA|NA|TRBJ2-3
TGTGCCAGCAGCCGAGGGGTGCGCTCTAGCACAGATACGCAGTATTTT
CASSRGVRSSTDTQYF
>TRBV24-1|NA|NA|TRBJ2-5
TGTGCCACCAGTGACCCGAAAGAGACCCAGTACTTC
CATSDPKETQYF
>TRBV28|NA|NA|TRBJ1-4
TGTGCCGGCAAGTCTGGGGCCTATATCGGAGAACTGTTTTTT
CAGKSGAYIGELFF
>TRBV6-5|NA|NA|TRBJ2-3
TGTGCCAGCAGTTACCTACCCTCCACAGATACGCAGTATTTT
CASSYLPSTDTQYF
>TRBV3-1|NA|NA|TRBJ1-5
TGTGCCAGCAGCCGGGCGGTCAATCAGCCCCAGCATTTT
CASSRAVNQPQHF